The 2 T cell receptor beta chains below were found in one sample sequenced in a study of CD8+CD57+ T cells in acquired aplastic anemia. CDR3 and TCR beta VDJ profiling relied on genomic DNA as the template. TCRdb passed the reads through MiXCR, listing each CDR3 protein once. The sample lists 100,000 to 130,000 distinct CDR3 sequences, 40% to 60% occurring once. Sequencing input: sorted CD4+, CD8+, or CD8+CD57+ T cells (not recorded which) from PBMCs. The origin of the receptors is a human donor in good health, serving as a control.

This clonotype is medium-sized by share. The CDR3 loop is CASSQGDSPLHF. CDR3 bases: TGTGCCAGCAGCCAGGGGGATTCACCCCTCCACTTT. This rearrangement joins TRBV7-3 to TRBJ1-6; 7 bases match TRBD1. The CDR3 is 12 amino acids. Germline values: CDR1 SGHTA, CDR2 FQGTGA. V gave up 5 bases and J gave up 8 bases; unmatched junction bases: 0.

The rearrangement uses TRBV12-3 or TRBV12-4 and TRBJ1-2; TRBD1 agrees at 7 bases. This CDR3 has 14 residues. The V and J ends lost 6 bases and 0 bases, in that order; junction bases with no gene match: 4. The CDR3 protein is CASRNRGPNYGYTF. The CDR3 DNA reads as TGTGCCAGCAGGAACAGGGGACCTAACTATGGCTACACCTTC.